This section outlines one T cell receptor (beta chain) sequence together with its context. From germline, CDR1 is LNHDA and CDR2 SQIVND (reference sequence). The V and J ends lost 3 bases and 0 bases respectively, with 11 bases between them. The CDR3 is made up of 15 amino acids. The donors, healthy adults who were HIV-negative, had experienced no recent acute infections or vaccinations. Donors, without exception, were Caucasian adults residing in Nashville, Tennessee. The sample belongs to a study of shared clonotypes between healthy human individuals. The unsorted PBMC replicate PCRs were performed with approximately 330 ng DNA, tens of thousands of T cell genomes. Sequencing on ten immunoSEQ deep assay plates was performed for unsorted PBMC DNA. Only in-frame clones appear in the TCRdb table, and some are missing; sequencing was by immunoSEQ multiplex PCR. The table has about 470,000 clones, roughly 77% seen once.

Material: PBMCs. This receptor was taken from a woman aged 40 to 50 in good health. Some clones in this sample may be carry-over from other donors' samples. The rearrangement uses TRBV19 and TRBJ2-5; D remains unclear. CDR3 in amino acids: CASSIVLGYQETQYF. The CDR3 DNA reads TGTGCCAGTAGTATTGTGTTAGGTTACCAAGAGACCCAGTACTTC.